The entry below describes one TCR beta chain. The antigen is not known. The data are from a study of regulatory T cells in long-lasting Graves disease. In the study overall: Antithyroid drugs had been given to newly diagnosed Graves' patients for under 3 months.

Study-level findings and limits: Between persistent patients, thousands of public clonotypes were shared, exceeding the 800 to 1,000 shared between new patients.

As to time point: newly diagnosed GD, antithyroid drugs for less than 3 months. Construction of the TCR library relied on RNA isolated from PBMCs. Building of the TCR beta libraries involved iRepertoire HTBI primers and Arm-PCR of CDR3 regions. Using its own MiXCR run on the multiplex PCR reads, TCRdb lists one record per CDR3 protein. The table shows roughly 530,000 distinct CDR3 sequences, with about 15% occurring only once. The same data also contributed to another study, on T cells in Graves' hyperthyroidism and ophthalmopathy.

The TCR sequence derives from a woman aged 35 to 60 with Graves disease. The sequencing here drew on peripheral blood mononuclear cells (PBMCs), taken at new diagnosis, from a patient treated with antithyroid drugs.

The CDR3 coding sequence is TGTGCCAGCAGCCAATCAGACACCGGGGAGCTGTTTTTT. It translates to CASSQSDTGELFF. The chain employs TRBV3-1 and TRBJ2-2; D gene uncertain. CDR1 LGHDT and CDR2 YNNKEL come from the germline V gene (reference sequence). The CDR3 consists of 13 residues. V was cut by 2 bases and J by 3 bases, with 4 bases left in between.